In its sample, the clone carrying this T cell receptor (beta chain) was seen a few times. Its matching antigen is unknown. These data come from a study of cytotoxic CD8 clonotypes in ibrutinib-treated CLL. The overall study: Sequencing produced an average of approximately 230,000 productive templates and roughly 89,000 productive rearrangements per sample.

General study points: Baseline clonality, higher than in age-matched healthy donors, tracked circulating CD8+ T-cell counts. In sustained-remission versus progressing patients, sampling times differed.

TCRdb's copy holds only in-frame clones and misses some; the assay was immunoSEQ multiplex PCR. Of about 45,000 clones in the sample, over 50% are singletons; the top ten hold roughly 21%. The trim removed 2 bases at V and 8 bases at J, leaving 9 bases unmatched. The CDR3 is made up of 15 amino acids. From germline, CDR1 is KGHSH and CDR2 LQKENI. V is TRBV18 and J is TRBJ2-1; 7 bases line up with TRBD1. This specimen consisted of PBMCs, obtained after 24 months of ibrutinib treatment. The TCR comes from a human donor with chronic lymphocytic leukemia. The CDR3 sequence: CASSPSGTAMDEQFF. The CDR3 nucleotides read TGTGCCAGCTCACCATCCGGGACAGCCATGGATGAGCAGTTCTTC.